A selection of T cell receptor beta chains follows, all from one sample in a study of technical replicates of blood from a handful of donors. The repertoire was sequenced with immunoSEQ multiplex PCR; TCRdb's copy has only in-frame clones and lacks some. This table holds more than 90,000 clones, 85% to 95% found once. Sequencing used T cells isolated from PBMCs. The receptors here all came from a human donor in good health. Both conserved end residues are part of each CDR3. D genes are given only for firm matches. Clone size is not always given. Where it is, it says once, few, many or a class for expanded clones.

V gene	CDR3 length	D gene	clone size	J gene	CDR3 DNA	CDR3 protein
TRBV4-1	13	-	once	TRBJ1-6	TGCGCCAGCAGCCAAGAGTCCGGTTCACCCCTCCACTTT	CASSQESGSPLHF
TRBV9	15	-	-	TRBJ2-3	TGTGCCAGCAGCGTAGATGGGCATGGGACAGATACGCAGTATTTT	CASSVDGHGTDTQYF
TRBV7-2	16	TRBD2	-	TRBJ2-2	TGTGCCAGCAGCGAAGGGCCGGGGGGACTCACCGGGGAGCTGTTTTTT	CASSEGPGGLTGELFF
TRBV13	15	-	-	TRBJ1-5	TGTGCCAGCAGCTTAGGATTTCTTCGGGGGCAGCCCCAGCATTTT	CASSLGFLRGQPQHF
TRBV14	18	-	-	TRBJ2-5	TGTGCCAGCAGCCAAGATCCCCTAGTATCGGGGTTCCAAGAGACCCAGTACTTC	CASSQDPLVSGFQETQYF
TRBV30	13	TRBD1	-	TRBJ1-4	TGTGCCTGGAACCGGCAGGGGGAAGAAAAACTGTTTTTT	CAWNRQGEEKLFF
TRBV6-6	14	-	-	TRBJ2-5	TGTGCCAGCAGTTTGGCAGGGTCCATCGAGACCCAGTACTTC	CASSLAGSIETQYF
TRBV4-3	16	-	-	TRBJ1-4	TGCGCCAGCAGCTGGCGTACAGGGTCGATAGGGGAAAAACTGTTTTTT	CASSWRTGSIGEKLFF
TRBV6-1	17	-	-	TRBJ1-2	TGTGCCAGCAGTGAACGAATTTCCCTATTCCCTAACTATGGCTACACCTTC	CASSERISLFPNYGYTF
TRBV9	15	TRBD2	-	TRBJ2-7	TGTGCCAGCAGCCCCGAGGGGACTAGGCGGGACGAGCAGTACTTC	CASSPEGTRRDEQYF
TRBV14	18	TRBD1	-	TRBJ2-3	TGTGCCAGCAGCCAAATGACAGGGGAAACGGGGTTCGAAGATACGCAGTATTTT	CASSQMTGETGFEDTQYF
TRBV30	13	TRBD1	-	TRBJ2-7	TGTGCCTGGAGCCAGGGGGCAACCTACGAGCAGTACTTC	CAWSQGATYEQYF
TRBV7-6	16	TRBD2	-	TRBJ2-7	TGTGCCAGCAGCTTCGACAGAACTAGCGGGAGGTACGAGCAGTACTTC	CASSFDRTSGRYEQYF
TRBV28	16	-	-	TRBJ2-2	TGTGCCAGCGTAGCGGATTCGGAGAGCGGGACCGGGGAGCTGTTTTTT	CASVADSESGTGELFF
TRBV12-5	17	-	-	TRBJ1-2	TGTGCTAGTGGTTTGGTACGGGGGGGGCTGGGAAACTATGGCTACACCTTC	CASGLVRGGLGNYGYTF
TRBV27	16	-	-	TRBJ1-1	TGTGCCAGCAGATATATACCCGGGACAAACAGTTCTTTTGCTTTCTTT	CASRYIPGTNSSFAFF
TRBV2	16	-	-	TRBJ2-3	TGTGCCAGCAGCAGACTTAGCATCTATAGCACAGATACGCAGTATTTT	CASSRLSIYSTDTQYF
TRBV6-6	14	TRBD1	-	TRBJ2-3	TGTGCCAGCAGTTCCCTCGCCGGGACAGGTACGCAGTATTTT	CASSSLAGTGTQYF
TRBV28	15	TRBD2	-	TRBJ2-5	TGTGCCAGCAGTTTACTAGCGGGAGACGTGGAGACCCAGTACTTC	CASSLLAGDVETQYF
TRBV27	17	TRBD2	-	TRBJ2-7	TGTGCCAGCACCCGGCGTCGGGGGGGGCAGGGATCATACGAGCAGTACTTC	CASTRRRGGQGSYEQYF
TRBV10-3	15	-	-	TRBJ2-1	TGTGCCATCAAAGCGGCCGATTTTCAAGGTGATGAGCAGTTCTTC	CAIKAADFQGDEQFF
TRBV4-1	16	TRBD1	-	TRBJ2-1	TGCGCCAGCAGCCAAGAACTGGAGGACAGGGCCAATGAGCAGTTCTTC	CASSQELEDRANEQFF
TRBV7-2	14	-	once	TRBJ2-7	TGTGCCAGCAGCTTAGTGGAGGGTACCCCCCAGCAGTACTTC	CASSLVEGTPQQYF